Below, 17 T cell receptor beta chains from the same sample are listed, as sequenced in a study of blood T cells in healthy people across ages. Next came a second PCR, run for roughly 7 to 12 cycles, which used a sample-barcoded 5' primer along with a J-beta primer mix. TCRdb re-called the 5' RACE reads with MiXCR, one entry per CDR3 protein. The sample records some 700,000 distinct CDR3 sequences, approximately 22% being singletons. The source material was blood. These receptors originate from a man in his 70s in good health.

This clonotype has at least ten counts. The rearrangement uses TRBV12-3 or TRBV12-4 and TRBJ1-2; D is possibly TRBD1 (5 bases). CDR3 length: 13 amino acids. The V end was cut by 5 bases, the J end by 8 bases, with 15 bases between. CDR3 sequence reads: CASSPWGMSGYTF. DNA for the CDR3: TGTGCCAGCAGTCCCTGGGGGATGTCGGGCTACACCTTC.

V gene TRBV20-1 combines with J gene TRBJ1-2, with 8 bases identical to TRBD1. Germline V lookup: CDR1 DFQATT, CDR2 SNEGSKA (reference sequence). The ends lost 2 bases at V and 7 bases at J; junction bases unmatched: 6. This CDR3 spans 13 amino acids. The CDR3 DNA follows: TGCAGTGCTAGAACGGACAGGGTAGTTGGCTACACCTTC. Translating gives CSARTDRVVGYTF.

The table lists this clonotype with a few counts. J is TRBJ2-5 and V is TRBV6-5, with TRBD1 matching 7 bases. CDR3 size: 20 residues. Trimming at V came to 0 bases and at J to 4 bases, leaving 20 bases not matched to a gene. Germline CDR1 and CDR2: MNHEY and SVGAGI. CDR3 bases: TGTGCCAGCAGTTACTCGACATGGACAGGCTCCTCGATCGCTCCAGAGACCCAGTACTTC. This encodes CASSYSTWTGSSIAPETQYF.

The table lists this clonotype with many counts. The chain joins TRBV4-3 to TRBJ2-1, with 7 bases lining up with TRBD2. The germline CDR1 and CDR2 sequences are LGHNA and YSLEER. The length of the CDR3 is 16 residues. The junction had 14 bases not matched to a gene; V was cut back by 4 bases and J by 8 bases. The CDR3 nucleotides read TGCGCCAGCAGCCGGGGGTATGGGACTACACCTGATGAGCAGTTCTTC. This encodes CASSRGYGTTPDEQFF.

A few counts support this clonotype. V and J are TRBV28 and TRBJ2-7, with 7 positions matching TRBD1. This CDR3 comprises 14 residues. V shed 8 bases and J 6 bases; nucleotides not matched to a gene: 13. The germline V gene has CDR1 MDHEN and CDR2 SYDVKM. The CDR3 protein is CASRKPQGSREQYF. Written as DNA, the CDR3 is TGTGCCAGCCGGAAACCACAGGGGTCGCGCGAGCAGTACTTC.

V and J are TRBV24-1 and TRBJ2-1, with a possible D match to TRBD2 (6 bases). The V gene lost 7 bases and the J gene lost 6 bases, with 18 bases spanning the gap. Germline loops: CDR1 KGHDR, CDR2 SFDVKD. The CDR3 extends over 15 amino acids. The CDR3 region is CATSGIGLASNEQFF. The CDR3, as DNA: TGTGCCACCAGCGGGATTGGGCTAGCGAGCAATGAGCAGTTCTTC.

Ten or more counts support this clonotype. CDR3 DNA sequence: TGCGCCAGCAGCCGAACTCTTGAGACTAGCGGGAGCACAACCGGGGAGCTGTTTTTT. It encodes CASSRTLETSGSTTGELFF. The V call is TRBV5-1, the J call TRBJ2-2; 12 bases line up with TRBD2. The CDR3 totals 19 residues. The germline V gene encodes CDR1 SGHRS and CDR2 YFSETQ. The ends lost 4 bases at V and 5 bases at J; junction bases unmatched: 15.

The chain links TRBV7-2 to TRBJ1-2; 7 nucleotides match TRBD1. The CDR3 loop spans 15 amino acids. V trimming: 3 bases; J trimming: 5 bases; junction bases outside the gene matches: 9. Germline assignment: CDR1 SGHTA and CDR2 FQGNSA. CDR3 sequence (DNA): TGTGCCAGCAGCTTCCGCCGGGACAGCAGATATGGCTACACCTTC. It specifies CASSFRRDSRYGYTF.

This clonotype was recorded a few times. The chain has TRBV5-4 and TRBJ1-2; TRBD1 aligns across 8 bases. V gave up 6 bases and J gave up 2 bases; unmatched junction bases: 12. Looked up from germline, CDR1 is SGHNT and CDR2 is YYREEE (reference sequence). CDR3 size: 16 residues. In DNA form, the CDR3 reads TGTGCCAGCACTGCCAAAGACAGGGGACCCAACTATGGCTACACCTTC. This gives the protein CASTAKDRGPNYGYTF.

There are a few counts of this clonotype. The genes are TRBV24-1 and TRBJ1-2; 8 bases line up with TRBD1. This CDR3 is built from 14 residues. Germline V lookup: CDR1 KGHDR, CDR2 SFDVKD. The V and J ends lost 5 bases and 4 bases, in that order; junction bases with no gene match: 5. The CDR3 coding sequence is TGTGCCACCAGTGCGGACAGGGCCCCCTATGGCTACACCTTC. It encodes CATSADRAPYGYTF.

This clonotype has a count of ten or more. The chain employs TRBV9 and TRBJ2-1; 10 nucleotides match TRBD1. V dropped 2 bases and J dropped 8; count of bases not matched to a gene: 4. The CDR3 extends over 14 amino acids. CDR1 SGDLS and CDR2 YYNGEE come from the germline V gene. The CDR3 bases are TGTGCCAGCAGCGTGAGGGACAGGGGACATGAGCAGTTCTTC. Translated, it gives CASSVRDRGHEQFF.

The V and J genes are TRBV20-1 and TRBJ1-4; 10 bases line up with TRBD1. Germline V CDR1 and CDR2: DFQATT, SNEGSKA (reference sequence). The junction had 5 bases not matched to a gene; V was cut back by 6 bases and J by 7 bases. This CDR3 has 13 amino acids. CDR3 DNA: TGCAGTGCCGCCCGGACAGGGGGTGAAAAACTGTTTTTT. This encodes CSAARTGGEKLFF.

The genes are TRBV27 and TRBJ2-4; no definite D call. CDR1 is MNHEY and CDR2 is SMNVEV in the germline V gene (reference sequence). This CDR3 spans 14 amino acids. Trimming stripped 3 bases from V and 7 bases from J, with 13 bases between. CDR3 residues: CASSFGPQRNIQYF. The CDR3 region has the DNA TGTGCCAGCAGTTTTGGGCCCCAACGGAACATTCAGTACTTC.

The chain is built from TRBV7-9 and TRBJ2-5; 7 bases match TRBD1. CDR1 is SEHNR, CDR2 FQNEAQ, per germline (reference sequence). This CDR3 comprises 16 residues. The ends lost 5 bases at V and 2 bases at J; junction bases unmatched: 11. The CDR3 sequence is CASSPLPGQSQETQYF. In nucleotides, the CDR3 is TGTGCCAGCAGCCCACTCCCGGGACAGTCACAAGAGACCCAGTACTTC. The full variable domain, completed using reference TRBV7-9 and TRBJ2-5, is DTGVSQNPRHKITKRGQNVTFRCDPISEHNRLYWYRQTLGQGPEFLTYFQNEAQLEKSRLLSDRFSAERPKGSFSTLEIQRTEQGDSAMYLCASSPLPGQSQETQYFGPGTRLLVL.

This clonotype has only one observation. This chain uses TRBV20-1 with TRBJ2-1; 7 positions match TRBD1. V trimming: 0 bases; J trimming: 7 bases; junction bases outside the gene matches: 6. Germline V gene lookup returns CDR1 DFQATT and CDR2 SNEGSKA (reference sequence). The CDR3 is made up of 14 amino acids. Here the CDR3 DNA reads TGCAGTGCTAGAGAGAACAGGGGCCTGAATGAGCAGTTCTTC. This sequence encodes CSARENRGLNEQFF.

The chain uses TRBV28 and TRBJ2-1, with TRBD2 matching 10 bases. CDR3 length: 15 residues. The V and J ends lost 7 bases and 5 bases, in that order; junction bases with no gene match: 8. Per the germline V gene, CDR1 is MDHEN and CDR2 is SYDVKM. In nucleotides, the CDR3 is TGTGCCAGCACCCTAGTACTAGCGGGGCACAATGAGCAGTTCTTC. It is translated as CASTLVLAGHNEQFF. The full variable domain, completed using reference TRBV28 and TRBJ2-1, is DVKVTQSSRYLVKRTGEKVFLECVQDMDHENMFWYRQDPGLGLRLIYFSYDVKMKEKGDIPEGYSVSREKKERFSLILESASTNQTSMYLCASTLVLAGHNEQFFGPGTRLTVL.

The rearrangement joins TRBV20-1 to TRBJ2-3, with D perhaps matching TRBD2 (6 bases). The CDR3 is made up of 17 amino acids. In germline, CDR1 is DFQATT, CDR2 SNEGSKA (reference sequence). The V gene lost 5 bases and the J gene lost 0 bases, with 21 bases spanning the gap. The CDR3 loop reads CSAPPGHSRGSTDTQYF. CDR3 bases: TGCAGTGCTCCTCCAGGACACTCGCGGGGTAGCACAGATACGCAGTATTTT.